This paragraph reports one T cell receptor beta chain. This record comes from a study of blood T cell repertoires in COVID-19. Study context: There were acute and convalescent COVID-19 samples, and they came from the United States, Italy and Spain. PBMCs, B-cell-depleted T cells, or T cells provided the cDNA or gDNA that made up the material.

As handled by the study authors: Counts of nucleated cells, estimated from reference gene primer amplification, were obtained. Method: immunoSEQ multiplex PCR; TCRdb's copy keeps in-frame clones and lacks some. Clonal size and the V and J genes are those of that table, whereas D and trimming came from the DNA. The profile covers almost 300,000 clones, with more than 75% appearing a single time and 1% to 1.5% taken by the ten largest. The CDR3 is 15 residues long. Germline trimming cut 0 bases from V and 4 bases from J; bases unmatched to any gene: 5. The germline V gene has CDR1 MNHEY and CDR2 SVGEGT.

This receptor was taken from an older man with acute or convalescent COVID-19. What was sequenced was peripheral blood. V usage is TRBV6-2 or TRBV6-3 and J usage is TRBJ2-7, with 8 positions matching TRBD2. The CDR3 bases are TGTGCCAGCAGTTACTCAGGGACTAGTACGTACGAGCAGTACTTC. As protein: CASSYSGTSTYEQYF.